Listed below are T cell receptor beta chains from one sample, sequenced in a study of CD8 T cells in ankylosing spondylitis. One entry per CDR3 protein, called by TCRdb with MiXCR from the 5' RACE reads. This table has 700,000 to 1,000,000 distinct CDR3 sequences, about 11% appearing once. The sample was blood, either unsorted or a sorted T cell fraction (not recorded which). The receptors come from a male donor with ankylosing spondylitis. CDR3s include the opening cysteine and the closing phenylalanine or tryptophan. The D gene is left open where the match is weak. Not all rows give a size; the values are once, few, many and, for expanded clones, a class.

j_gene: TRBJ1-5; abundance: many; v_gene: TRBV6-2/TRBV6-3; d_gene: NA; CDR3aa: CASRQDGLKQPQHF; CDR3nt: TGTGCCAGCAGACAGGACGGCTTGAAGCAGCCCCAGCATTTT
j_gene: TRBJ2-3; abundance: NA; v_gene: TRBV24-1; d_gene: NA; CDR3aa: CATSYTDTQYF; CDR3nt: TGTGCCACCTCCTACACAGATACGCAGTATTTT
j_gene: TRBJ2-7; abundance: few; v_gene: TRBV5-1; d_gene: NA; CDR3aa: CASSSPVETYEQYF; CDR3nt: TGCGCCAGCAGCTCCCCAGTGGAGACCTACGAGCAGTACTTC
j_gene: TRBJ2-3; abundance: few; v_gene: TRBV7-2; d_gene: NA; CDR3aa: CASSWTDPYQADTQYF; CDR3nt: TGTGCCAGCAGCTGGACTGACCCGTATCAGGCAGATACGCAGTATTTT
j_gene: TRBJ1-6; abundance: NA; v_gene: TRBV7-2; d_gene: TRBD1; CDR3aa: CASSPRQGRTLHF; CDR3nt: TGTGCCAGCAGCCCGAGACAGGGTAGGACCCTCCACTTT
j_gene: TRBJ1-1; abundance: NA; v_gene: TRBV20-1; d_gene: NA; CDR3aa: CSASLGQSYTEAFF; CDR3nt: TGCAGTGCTAGTTTAGGACAGAGCTACACTGAAGCTTTCTTT
j_gene: TRBJ2-1; abundance: NA; v_gene: TRBV5-1; d_gene: NA; CDR3aa: CASSLEVRAGRSYNEQFF; CDR3nt: TGCGCCAGCAGCTTGGAAGTCAGGGCGGGAAGGTCCTACAATGAGCAGTTCTTC
j_gene: TRBJ2-3; abundance: few; v_gene: TRBV7-2; d_gene: NA; CDR3aa: CASSLRGVEDTQYF; CDR3nt: TGTGCCAGCAGCTTACGCGGGGTTGAAGATACGCAGTATTTT
j_gene: TRBJ1-5; abundance: few; v_gene: TRBV20-1; d_gene: TRBD1; CDR3aa: CSARRQGLSGNQPQHF; CDR3nt: TGCAGTGCTAGACGACAGGGTTTGAGTGGCAATCAGCCCCAGCATTTT
j_gene: TRBJ2-7; abundance: few; v_gene: TRBV4-1; d_gene: NA; CDR3aa: CASSRPSAIYEQYF; CDR3nt: TGCGCCAGCAGCCGGCCCTCGGCCATCTACGAGCAGTACTTC
j_gene: TRBJ2-6; abundance: many; v_gene: TRBV29-1; d_gene: NA; CDR3aa: CSPRGHSGANVLTF; CDR3nt: TGCAGCCCCAGAGGCCACTCTGGGGCCAACGTCCTGACTTTC
j_gene: TRBJ2-3; abundance: NA; v_gene: TRBV11-2; d_gene: NA; CDR3aa: CASSLRQRGTDTQYF; CDR3nt: TGTGCCAGCAGCTTAAGGCAGCGGGGCACAGATACGCAGTATTTT
j_gene: TRBJ1-1; abundance: many; v_gene: TRBV10-3; d_gene: NA; CDR3aa: CAISESGNAEAFF; CDR3nt: TGTGCCATCAGTGAGTCAGGGAACGCTGAAGCTTTCTTT
j_gene: TRBJ1-1; abundance: NA; v_gene: TRBV12-3/TRBV12-4; d_gene: NA; CDR3aa: CASGFRVTAEAFF; CDR3nt: TGTGCCAGCGGCTTCCGCGTGACAGCTGAAGCTTTCTTT
j_gene: TRBJ1-1; abundance: many; v_gene: TRBV6-5; d_gene: TRBD1; CDR3aa: CASSYDRGNTEAFF; CDR3nt: TGTGCCAGCAGTTACGACAGGGGAAACACTGAAGCTTTCTTT
j_gene: TRBJ1-2; abundance: NA; v_gene: TRBV20-1; d_gene: NA; CDR3aa: CSALQYLNYGYTF; CDR3nt: TGCAGTGCTCTACAGTACTTGAACTATGGCTACACCTTC
j_gene: TRBJ2-3; abundance: NA; v_gene: TRBV4-2; d_gene: NA; CDR3aa: CASSQERRSAQYF; CDR3nt: TGTGCCAGCAGCCAAGAACGACGGTCTGCGCAGTATTTT
j_gene: TRBJ1-1; abundance: few; v_gene: TRBV7-6; d_gene: NA; CDR3aa: CASSPGLSDTEAFF; CDR3nt: TGTGCCAGCAGCCCGGGACTGTCGGACACTGAAGCTTTCTTT
j_gene: TRBJ2-3; abundance: few; v_gene: TRBV7-8; d_gene: NA; CDR3aa: CASSIGLYTDTQYF; CDR3nt: TGTGCCAGCAGCATCGGACTGTACACAGATACGCAGTATTTT
j_gene: TRBJ1-1; abundance: few; v_gene: TRBV15; d_gene: TRBD1; CDR3aa: CATSRDLTGVHTEAFF; CDR3nt: TGTGCCACCAGCAGAGATTTGACAGGGGTTCACACTGAAGCTTTCTTT
j_gene: TRBJ1-4; abundance: NA; v_gene: TRBV11-2; d_gene: NA; CDR3aa: CASSLRGYGEKLFF; CDR3nt: TGTGCCAGCAGCTTAAGGGGGTACGGTGAAAAACTGTTTTTT
j_gene: TRBJ1-5; abundance: few; v_gene: TRBV5-1; d_gene: NA; CDR3aa: CASSYTTGLNQPQHF; CDR3nt: TGCGCCAGCAGCTATACTACAGGACTAAATCAGCCCCAGCATTTT
j_gene: TRBJ2-7; abundance: few; v_gene: TRBV5-1; d_gene: NA; CDR3aa: CASAPELARSSYEQYF; CDR3nt: TGCGCCAGCGCTCCCGAATTAGCTAGGAGCTCCTACGAGCAGTACTTC
j_gene: TRBJ2-1; abundance: many; v_gene: TRBV6-2/TRBV6-3; d_gene: NA; CDR3aa: CASSSPFLREFSYNEQFF; CDR3nt: TGTGCCAGCAGTTCCCCTTTTTTGAGGGAATTCTCCTACAATGAGCAGTTCTTC
j_gene: TRBJ2-2; abundance: few; v_gene: TRBV29-1; d_gene: NA; CDR3aa: CSVARGQEAGELFF; CDR3nt: TGCAGCGTTGCCCGGGGCCAGGAGGCCGGGGAGCTGTTTTTT
j_gene: TRBJ2-1; abundance: NA; v_gene: TRBV7-3; d_gene: TRBD2; CDR3aa: CASSLTGLAGLYSYNEQFF; CDR3nt: TGTGCCAGCAGCTTAACAGGACTAGCGGGGCTTTACTCCTACAATGAGCAGTTCTTC